This TCR beta chain was identified in a study of blood T cell repertoires in COVID-19. Germline V CDR1 and CDR2: SGDLS, YYNGEE. The CDR3 loop spans 14 amino acids. Trimming removed 4 bases at V and 2 bases at J, with 13 bases between. Generated by immunoSEQ multiplex PCR, the TCRdb table keeps only in-frame clones and is missing some. In the table there are about 200,000 clones, approximately 88% of which are singletons. V is TRBV9 and J is TRBJ2-7; D is perhaps TRBD1 (7 bases). Sequenced material: peripheral blood. The receptor was isolated from a man in his 60s who had recovered from COVID-19. The DNA of the CDR3 is TGTGCCAGCAGCCCAGGGGGGAAAACCTACGAGCAGTACTTC. Translated: CASSPGGKTYEQYF. Filled out from reference TRBV9 and TRBJ2-7, the complete variable domain reads DSGVTQTPKHLITATGQRVTLRCSPRSGDLSVYWYQQSLDQGLQFLIQYYNGEERAKGNILERFSAQQFPDLHSELNLSSLELGDSALYFCASSPGGKTYEQYFGPGTRLTVT.